This T cell receptor beta chain is drawn from a study of vaccination and CD4 T cells after COVID-19. Note on this clonotype: Its antigen is not known.

Scientists ran DNA taken from cultured CD4+ T cells through the Oncomine TCR Beta short-read assay for sequencing. TCRdb re-called the PCR reads with MiXCR, one entry per CDR3 protein. There are over 15,000 distinct CDR3 sequences in the sample; approximately 42% occur only once, and approximately 22% lies in the top ten. Treatment indicated: roughly 10-day PBMC culture with coronavirus spike peptide pools or control peptides (ViraFEST assay). Sequencing used cultured CD4+ T cells from blood. The sequence was obtained from a human donor with COVID-19.

The CDR3, as DNA: TGCGCCAGCAGCTTGGTGCCGGGACTAGCGGGGGGCACAGATACGCAGTATTTT. Protein: CASSLVPGLAGGTDTQYF. The chain links TRBV5-1 to TRBJ2-3, with 14 nucleotides matching TRBD2. The germline gives CDR1 SGHRS, CDR2 YFSETQ. With 0 bases clipped from V and 1 base from J, the junction kept 4 bases outside the gene matches. This CDR3 comprises 18 residues.